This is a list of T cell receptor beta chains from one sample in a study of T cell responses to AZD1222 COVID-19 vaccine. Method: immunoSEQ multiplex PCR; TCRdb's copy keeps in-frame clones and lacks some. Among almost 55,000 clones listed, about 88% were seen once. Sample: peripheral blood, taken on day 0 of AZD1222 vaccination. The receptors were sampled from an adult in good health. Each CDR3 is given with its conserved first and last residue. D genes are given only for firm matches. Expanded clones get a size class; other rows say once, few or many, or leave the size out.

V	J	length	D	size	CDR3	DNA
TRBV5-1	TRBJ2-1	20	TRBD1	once	CASSYRVSGGDRVLKNEQFF	TGCGCCAGCAGCTACCGTGTGTCTGGAGGGGACAGGGTATTAAAGAATGAGCAGTTCTTC
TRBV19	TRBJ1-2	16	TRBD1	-	CASSNPGAGGWIGYTF	TGTGCCAGTAGTAACCCCGGTGCAGGGGGCTGGATTGGCTACACCTTC
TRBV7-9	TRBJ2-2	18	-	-	CASRPPLRGPLHTGELFF	TGTGCCAGCAGACCTCCTCTGAGGGGACCCTTACACACCGGGGAGCTGTTTTTT
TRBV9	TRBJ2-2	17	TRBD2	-	CASSVGLAGLSTGELFF	TGTGCCAGCAGCGTAGGACTAGCGGGCCTGAGCACCGGGGAGCTGTTTTTT
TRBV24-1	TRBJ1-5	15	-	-	CATSDPGRGELPQHF	TGTGCCACCAGTGACCCGGGCAGGGGCGAGTTGCCCCAGCATTTT
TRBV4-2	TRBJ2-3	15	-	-	CASSQENGGTDTQYF	TGTGCCAGCAGCCAGGAGAACGGAGGTACAGATACGCAGTATTTT
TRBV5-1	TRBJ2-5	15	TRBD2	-	CASSTGLADKETQYF	TGCGCCAGCAGTACGGGACTAGCGGATAAAGAGACCCAGTACTTC
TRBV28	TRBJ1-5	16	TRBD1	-	CASSLGEGAGNQPQHF	TGTGCCAGCAGTTTAGGTGAGGGGGCAGGGAATCAGCCCCAGCATTTT
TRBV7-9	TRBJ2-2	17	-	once	CASSERAQGRLTGELFF	TGTGCCAGCAGCGAAAGGGCGCAGGGTCGTTTGACCGGAGAGCTGTTTTTT
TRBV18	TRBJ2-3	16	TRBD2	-	CASSPRLAGSTDTQYF	TGTGCCAGCTCACCACGACTAGCCGGGAGCACAGATACGCAGTATTTT
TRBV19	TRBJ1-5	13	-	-	CASSIGRRQPQHF	TGTGCCAGTAGTATAGGCAGGCGTCAGCCCCAGCATTTT
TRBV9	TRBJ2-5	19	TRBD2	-	CASSVSAGGGARSRETQYF	TGTGCCAGCAGCGTGTCCGCAGGCGGGGGGGCTCGTTCTCGTGAGACCCAGTACTTC
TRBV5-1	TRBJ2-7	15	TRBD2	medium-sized	CASSKGTSGTYEQYF	TGCGCCAGCAGCAAGGGGACTAGCGGAACCTACGAGCAGTACTTC
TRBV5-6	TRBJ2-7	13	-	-	CASSRDLSYEQYF	TGTGCCAGCAGCCGAGACCTCTCCTACGAGCAGTACTTC
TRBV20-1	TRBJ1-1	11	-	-	CSARENTEAFF	TGCAGTGCTAGGGAGAACACTGAAGCTTTCTTT
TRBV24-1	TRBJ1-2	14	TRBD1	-	CATSDRDRVEGYTF	TGTGCCACCAGTGATCGGGACAGGGTGGAAGGCTACACCTTC
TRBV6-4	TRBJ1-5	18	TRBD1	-	CASSRPFRDSRIDQPQHF	TGTGCCAGCAGTAGACCGTTTCGGGACAGCCGTATCGATCAGCCCCAGCATTTT
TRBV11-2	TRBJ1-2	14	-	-	CASSLTDKHYGYTF	TGTGCCAGCAGCTTAACGGACAAGCACTATGGCTACACCTTC
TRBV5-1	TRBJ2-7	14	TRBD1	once	CASSLARGPGEQYF	TGCGCCAGCAGCTTGGCCAGGGGGCCTGGCGAGCAGTACTTC
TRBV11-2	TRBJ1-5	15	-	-	CASSLGVGGNQPQHF	TGTGCCAGCAGCTTAGGGGTGGGGGGAAATCAGCCCCAGCATTTT
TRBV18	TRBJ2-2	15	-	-	CASSPPGRNTGELFF	TGTGCCAGCTCACCACCGGGTAGAAACACCGGGGAGCTGTTTTTT
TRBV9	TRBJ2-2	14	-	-	CASSVRAGTGELFF	TGTGCCAGCAGCGTGAGGGCAGGGACCGGGGAGCTGTTTTTT
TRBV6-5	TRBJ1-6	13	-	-	CASSLGGLSPLHF	TGTGCCAGCAGTCTCGGGGGCTTATCACCCCTCCACTTT
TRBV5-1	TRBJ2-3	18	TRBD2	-	CASSKAGTSGRGTDTQYF	TGCGCCAGCAGCAAAGCCGGGACTAGCGGGAGAGGCACAGATACGCAGTATTTT
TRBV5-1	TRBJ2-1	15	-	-	CASHRGDSSYNEQFF	TGCGCCAGCCACCGGGGGGACAGCTCCTACAATGAGCAGTTCTTC
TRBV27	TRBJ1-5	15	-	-	CASSPQGFGNQPQHF	TGTGCCAGCAGTCCTCAGGGGTTCGGCAATCAGCCCCAGCATTTT
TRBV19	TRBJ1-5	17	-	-	CASSGAVSRVGNQPQHF	TGTGCCAGTAGTGGCGCAGTGAGCAGGGTGGGCAATCAGCCCCAGCATTTT
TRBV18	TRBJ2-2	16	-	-	CASSPRQAKGTGELFF	TGTGCCAGCTCACCAAGGCAGGCGAAGGGGACCGGGGAGCTGTTTTTT
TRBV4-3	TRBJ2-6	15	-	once	CASSQETSGANVLTF	TGCGCCAGCAGCCAAGAGACCTCTGGGGCCAACGTCCTGACTTTC
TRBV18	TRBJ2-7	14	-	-	CASSPSALTYEQYF	TGTGCCAGCTCACCATCAGCTTTGACCTACGAGCAGTACTTC
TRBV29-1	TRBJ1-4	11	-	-	CSGGSHEKLFF	TGCAGCGGCGGGAGTCATGAAAAACTGTTTTTT
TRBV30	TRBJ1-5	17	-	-	CAWSLQKGQASNQPQHF	TGTGCCTGGAGCCTACAAAAGGGACAAGCGAGCAATCAGCCCCAGCATTTT
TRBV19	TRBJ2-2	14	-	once	CASSILGGTGELFF	TGTGCCAGTAGTATCTTAGGCGGCACCGGGGAGCTGTTTTTT
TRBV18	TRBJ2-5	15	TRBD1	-	CASSPTGTVRETQYF	TGTGCCAGCTCACCCACCGGGACAGTGAGAGAGACCCAGTACTTC
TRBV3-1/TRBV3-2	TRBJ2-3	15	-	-	CASSQESGSTDTQYF	TGTGCCAGCAGCCAAGAATCGGGCAGCACAGATACGCAGTATTTT
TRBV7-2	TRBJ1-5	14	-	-	CASSSGTVYQPQHF	TGTGCCAGCAGCTCCGGGACGGTTTATCAGCCCCAGCATTTT
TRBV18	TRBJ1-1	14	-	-	CASSATLGGTEAFF	TGTGCCAGCTCAGCCACCCTCGGGGGCACTGAAGCTTTCTTT
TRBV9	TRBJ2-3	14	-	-	CASSVAGGADTQYF	TGTGCCAGCAGCGTAGCGGGGGGCGCAGATACGCAGTATTTT
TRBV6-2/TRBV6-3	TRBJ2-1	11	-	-	CASSQMTRSFF	TGTGCCAGCAGTCAGATGACTAGGTCTTTCTTC
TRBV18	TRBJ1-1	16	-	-	CASSPKFQSVNTEAFF	TGTGCCAGCTCACCGAAATTTCAATCGGTTAACACTGAAGCTTTCTTT
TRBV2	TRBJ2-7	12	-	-	CASRQTSGLRYF	TGTGCCAGCAGACAGACGTCCGGTCTGCGGTACTTC
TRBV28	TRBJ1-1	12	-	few	CASLKGTTEAFF	TGTGCCAGTTTAAAAGGGACCACTGAAGCTTTCTTT
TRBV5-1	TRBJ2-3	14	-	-	CASSLTGAPDTQYF	TGCGCCAGCAGCTTGACTGGAGCCCCAGATACGCAGTATTTT
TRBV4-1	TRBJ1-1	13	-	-	CASSQERGGEAFF	TGCGCCAGCAGCCAAGAAAGGGGGGGAGAGGCTTTCTTT
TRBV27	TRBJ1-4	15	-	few	CASSLRAGSGEKLFF	TGTGCCAGCAGTTTACGGGCAGGGTCTGGTGAAAAACTGTTTTTT
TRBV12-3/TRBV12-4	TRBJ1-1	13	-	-	CASSKEMNTEAFF	TGTGCCAGCAGCAAGGAGATGAACACTGAAGCTTTCTTT
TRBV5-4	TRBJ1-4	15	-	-	CASSSGGTSREKLFF	TGTGCCAGCAGCTCCGGCGGGACTTCGAGGGAAAAACTGTTTTTT
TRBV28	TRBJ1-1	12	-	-	CASRNRATEAFF	TGTGCCAGCAGGAACAGGGCCACTGAAGCTTTCTTT
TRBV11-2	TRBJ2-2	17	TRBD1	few	CASSANTGTGGPGELFF	TGTGCCAGCAGCGCCAATACCGGGACAGGGGGCCCCGGGGAGCTGTTTTTT
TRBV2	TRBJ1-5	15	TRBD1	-	CASRSTGGAYQPQHF	TGTGCCAGCAGATCGACAGGGGGTGCCTATCAGCCCCAGCATTTT
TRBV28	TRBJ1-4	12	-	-	CASSKEEEKLFF	TGTGCCAGCTCGAAAGAGGAGGAAAAACTGTTTTTT
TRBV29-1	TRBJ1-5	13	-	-	CSVQVGGDQPQHF	TGCAGCGTTCAAGTCGGGGGGGATCAGCCCCAGCATTTT
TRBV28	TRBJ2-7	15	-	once	CASSITRGPSYEQYF	TGTGCCAGCAGCATAACACGGGGGCCCTCCTACGAGCAGTACTTC
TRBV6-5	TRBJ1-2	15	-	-	CASWERGGQNYGYTF	TGTGCCAGCTGGGAACGGGGGGGGCAAAACTATGGCTACACCTTC